Included here is one TCR beta chain sequence, with context. Its antigen is undetermined. The method was immunoSEQ multiplex PCR; TCRdb's version includes in-frame clones alone and lacks a portion of them. The sample has approximately 2.5 million clones, just over 90% seen once. The source of the sample is a study of shared clonotypes between healthy human individuals. Looking at the study overall: CD8 memory received one plate per donor, CD8 naive two, CD4 memory three and CD4 naive three. Study-wide points: Naive CD4 clonotypes overlapped across a handful of donors at around 5%.

Germline V lookup: CDR1 LNHDA, CDR2 SQIVND (reference sequence). The CDR3 has 15 residues. V was pared by 5 bases and J by 0 bases, with 11 bases between. Healthy HIV-negative adults without recent acute infections or vaccinations served as donors. The origin of this receptor is a man younger than 30 in good health. The material sequenced was naive CD4+ T cells sorted from blood. Indicated subset: CD45RA+ positively selected. The chain is built from TRBV19 and TRBJ2-4; no clear D. The CDR3 spells CASSSSTVAKNIQYF. The CDR3 DNA follows: TGTGCCAGTAGTTCCTCAACAGTAGCCAAAAACATTCAGTACTTC.